The clone carrying this T cell receptor (beta chain) has ten or more counts. Amplified TCR beta CDR3 regions derived from RNA transcripts. The HTBI primer set served for first-round RT-PCR of the TCR CDR3. TCRdb redid the calling of the multiplex PCR reads with MiXCR, one entry per CDR3 protein. This table holds around 430,000 distinct CDR3 sequences, under 15% found once. These data originate in a study of T cells in Graves' hyperthyroidism and ophthalmopathy. J was trimmed by 3 bases and V by 4 bases; bases with no gene match: 13. The length of the CDR3 is 19 residues. Germline loops: CDR1 MDHEN, CDR2 SYDVKM.

The clonotype was recovered from a woman aged 30 to 39 with Graves' hyperthyroidism. Source material: blood. V and J are TRBV28 and TRBJ2-1; TRBD2 matches 12 bases. The CDR3 coding sequence is TGTGCCAGCAGTTCAGAAGGACTAGCGGGAAGAGACCTCTACAATGAGCAGTTCTTC. It codes for CASSSEGLAGRDLYNEQFF.